Listed here is a single T cell receptor (beta chain). The data were obtained in a study of blood T cell repertoires in COVID-19. About the study: Acute-phase and convalescent COVID-19 samples originated in the United States, Italy and Spain.

As originally analysed: Amplified reference gene primers provided the basis for estimating nucleated cell counts. TCRdb's table, derived via immunoSEQ multiplex PCR, lists solely in-frame clones and lacks some. The V and J calls and the clone size are those of that table, but D and trimming were determined from the DNA. Of some 320,000 clones in the sample, 85% were seen once. The study assigned cohorts using participant-reported clinical history. This TCR came from a woman under 40 who had been exposed to COVID-19. Sequencing was done on a sample of PBMCs or T cells enriched from blood (not recorded which).

CDR3 nucleotide sequence: TGTGCCAGCAGCCTCGACAGCCCTAACACCGGGGAGCTGTTTTTT. Protein: CASSLDSPNTGELFF. The chain uses TRBV7-3 and TRBJ2-2; a possible D gene is TRBD1 (5 bases). The V end lost 5 bases, the J end lost 2 bases, and 12 bases lay between the germline ends. The germline V gene encodes CDR1 SGHTA and CDR2 FQGTGA. The CDR3 has 15 residues.